The rows below give T cell receptor beta chains drawn from one sample of a study of blood T cells in healthy people across ages. Each CDR3 protein gets one entry after TCRdb re-called the 5' RACE reads with MiXCR. The table shows hundreds of thousands of distinct CDR3 sequences, with under 45% occurring only once. The sequencing input was blood. The receptors were sampled from a man in his sixties in good health. Each CDR3 is given with its conserved first and last residue. A D gene is named only where the DNA matches it firmly. Size is omitted from some rows. Given values are once, few, many or a class for expanded clones.

d_call clone_size j_call v_call cdr3_nt cdr3_aa
. . TRBJ1-1 TRBV14 TGTGCCAGCAGCCCTCTGTCGGTCGCCACGGAGACTGAAGCTTTCTTT CASSPLSVATETEAFF
. . TRBJ2-3 TRBV7-2 TGTGCCAGCAGCTCCCGGGTCCAAGATACGCAGTATTTT CASSSRVQDTQYF
. . TRBJ2-7 TRBV30 TGTGCCTGGCAGTCGGAGGGTTTCTACAATGAGCAGTACTTC CAWQSEGFYNEQYF
. . TRBJ1-6 TRBV2 TGTGCCAGCAGCGCCGACAAACTCTATAATTCACCCCTCCACTTT CASSADKLYNSPLHF
. few TRBJ2-5 TRBV7-2 TGTGCCAGCAGCTTAGGGAGGGGTAGCTCGGAGACCCAGTACTTC CASSLGRGSSETQYF
. . TRBJ2-1 TRBV10-3 TGTGCCATCAGGGGCCTTCAACGCAATGAGCAGTTCTTC CAIRGLQRNEQFF
. few TRBJ2-1 TRBV27 TGTGCCAGCAGTTTATCCTCAGGGGTCGAGCAGTTCTTC CASSLSSGVEQFF
. . TRBJ2-1 TRBV12-3/TRBV12-4 TGTGCCAGCAGTGTCGCAGGGTTCGCCTACAATGAGCAGTTCTTC CASSVAGFAYNEQFF
TRBD2 few TRBJ2-3 TRBV7-3 TGTGCCAGCAGCTTAACTCCAACTAGCGGACCAGATACGCAGTATTTT CASSLTPTSGPDTQYF
. few TRBJ1-1 TRBV4-3 TGCGCCAGCAGCCAAGATGAAGGGAACACTGAAGCTTTCTTT CASSQDEGNTEAFF
. few TRBJ2-4 TRBV29-1 TGCAGCGTTGAACGCCTCGGCAAAAACATTCAGTACTTC CSVERLGKNIQYF
TRBD1 . TRBJ1-2 TRBV5-6 TGTGCCAGCGGACAGGGACAGGGAAACTATGGCTACACCTTC CASGQGQGNYGYTF
. . TRBJ2-5 TRBV11-3 TGTGCCAGCAGCCACGACTTAAGACAAGAGACCCAGTACTTC CASSHDLRQETQYF
TRBD2 . TRBJ2-5 TRBV7-9 TGTGCCAGCAGCCTTAGCGGGGGGTCCGAGACCCAGTACTTC CASSLSGGSETQYF
. few TRBJ1-6 TRBV10-3 TGTGCCACGGCTAATGCGGGCGCGTCTAATTCACCCCTCCACTTT CATANAGASNSPLHF
. . TRBJ2-1 TRBV3-1 TGTGCCAGCAGCCAAGGCGTTAGCTCCAATGAGCAGTTCTTC CASSQGVSSNEQFF
. . TRBJ1-2 TRBV6-5 TGTGCCAGCAGTTACAGGGAGGGCATTAGAGGCTACACCTTC CASSYREGIRGYTF
. . TRBJ2-5 TRBV12-3/TRBV12-4 TGTGCCAGCACCGACCCGGGACGAAAGACCCAGTACTTC CASTDPGRKTQYF
TRBD2 . TRBJ2-1 TRBV7-6 TGTGCCAGCAACTTAATCCGCCCGGGACTAGCGGGGGCCCCGGCGAATGAGCGGTTCTTC CASNLIRPGLAGAPANERFF
TRBD2 few TRBJ2-3 TRBV20-1 TGCAGTGCTAAGACTAGCGGGGATGTGGATACGCAGTATTTT CSAKTSGDVDTQYF
TRBD2 . TRBJ2-3 TRBV7-9 TGTGCCAGCAGCCCAACACTAGCGGGGAGCACAGATACGCAGTATTTT CASSPTLAGSTDTQYF
TRBD2 . TRBJ2-1 TRBV3-1 TGTGCCAGCAGCCAAGGAGCACGCGGGGGGGCGAGTGGTGAGCAGTTCTTC CASSQGARGGASGEQFF
. . TRBJ2-5 TRBV6-2/TRBV6-3 TGTGCCAGCAGTTACTCGGGCCGGACCAAGGGGGAGACCCAGTACTTC CASSYSGRTKGETQYF
TRBD2 . TRBJ2-5 TRBV20-1 TGCAGTGCTAGGGATCCGGGGAGGGCCCAAGAGACCCAGTACTTC CSARDPGRAQETQYF
. few TRBJ1-2 TRBV9 TGTGCCAGCAGCGTAGGCCCTTGGGCAGGGGAATGGTATGGCTACACCTTC CASSVGPWAGEWYGYTF
. few TRBJ2-7 TRBV27 TGTGCCAGCGGGACACCCTACGAGCAGTACTTC CASGTPYEQYF
. many TRBJ1-2 TRBV29-1 TGCAGCGGGGGGGGGCAGGGTGGCTACACCTTC CSGGGQGGYTF
TRBD1 . TRBJ2-3 TRBV7-2 TGTGCCAGCAGCTGGGGACAGGGAATAGCGACAGATACGCAGTATTTT CASSWGQGIATDTQYF
. few TRBJ2-7 TRBV27 TGTGCCAGCAGTTTAAAAGGTACCTCCTACGAGCAGTACTTC CASSLKGTSYEQYF
. . TRBJ2-1 TRBV20-1 TGCAGTGCTAGAGATCAAAATGAGCAGTTCTTC CSARDQNEQFF
. few TRBJ1-2 TRBV20-1 TGCAGTGCTAGAGCATCCATTACTCCCAACTATGGCTACACCTTC CSARASITPNYGYTF
. many TRBJ1-6 TRBV4-3 TGCGCCAGCAGCCAAGGCCCAGATTCACCCCTCCACTTT CASSQGPDSPLHF
TRBD1 few TRBJ2-1 TRBV6-5 TGTGCCAGCAGTTATAGGGGACAGGCCGTCAATGAGCAGTTCTTC CASSYRGQAVNEQFF
. . TRBJ1-6 TRBV4-1 TGCGCCAGCAGCCAAGATAAGGGCTCCTATAATTCACCCCTCCACTTT CASSQDKGSYNSPLHF
. . TRBJ2-3 TRBV11-2 TGTGCCAGAGGGACACCTAGCACAGATACGCAGTATTTT CARGTPSTDTQYF
TRBD2 . TRBJ2-5 TRBV6-2/TRBV6-3 TGTGCCAGCAGTTATGAGCGGGGGGGCGTATCAGAGACCCAGTACTTC CASSYERGGVSETQYF
TRBD1 . TRBJ1-1 TRBV4-1 TGCGCCAGCAGCCAGGAGGACAGGGCTTTTGGAGAAGCTTTCTTT CASSQEDRAFGEAFF
. . TRBJ1-2 TRBV4-3 TGCGCCAGCAGCCGATGGAGGGGTAGGGACAACTATGGCTACACCTTC CASSRWRGRDNYGYTF
. few TRBJ2-5 TRBV2 TGTGCCAGCAGTCTAGGACCGCAACAAGAGACCCAGTACTTC CASSLGPQQETQYF
. . TRBJ1-2 TRBV9 TGTGCCAGCAGCGTATCAGGGACGCCTGCGTACTATGGCTACACCTTC CASSVSGTPAYYGYTF
. many TRBJ2-7 TRBV14 TGTGCCAGCAGCCAAGCAGGAGTTGAGCAGTACTTC CASSQAGVEQYF